The 32 T cell receptor beta chains presented below share a single source sample, sequenced in a study of blood T cells in healthy people across ages. Together with a sample-barcoded 5' primer, a J-beta primer mix was included in a second PCR lasting roughly 6 to 12 cycles. One entry per CDR3 protein, called by TCRdb with MiXCR from the 5' RACE reads. The table records some 920,000 distinct CDR3 sequences, 45% to 60% of them present only once. Sequenced sample: blood. These receptors were collected from a woman aged 55-69 years in good health.

This chain uses TRBV4-2 with TRBJ1-1; 12 bases are shared with TRBD1. Unmatched junction bases numbered 3, after V lost 3 bases and J lost 1 base. Germline-derived CDR1 and CDR2 are LGHNA and YNFKEQ. The CDR3 covers 16 residues. CDR3: CASSHGDRGRNTEAFF. For the CDR3, the DNA is TGTGCCAGCAGCCATGGGGACAGGGGGCGGAACACTGAAGCTTTCTTT.

This clonotype occurred a few times. V and J are TRBV9 and TRBJ1-6; D may be TRBD1 (6 bases). The germline V gene encodes CDR1 SGDLS and CDR2 YYNGEE. The V and J ends lost 4 bases and 5 bases respectively, with 13 bases between them. This CDR3 comprises 15 residues. CDR3 bases: TGTGCCAGCAGCTCCCAGGGGAGGAATAATTCACCCCTCCACTTT. Amino acid sequence: CASSSQGRNNSPLHF.

This clonotype was seen a handful of times. In DNA form, the CDR3 reads TGTGCCAGCAGTCACCGGGTGGGAACCTACAATGAGCAGTTCTTC. It translates to CASSHRVGTYNEQFF. The chain links TRBV27 to TRBJ2-1; D is unresolved. The CDR3 runs to 15 residues. V was trimmed by 5 bases and J by 2 bases, leaving 13 bases between them. CDR1 is MNHEY and CDR2 is SMNVEV in the germline V gene (reference sequence).

V and J are TRBV20-1 and TRBJ2-7, with TRBD2 identical over 9 bases. The CDR3 has 15 amino acids. V lost 1 base and J lost 7; bases outside the gene matches: 11. Germline V gene data show CDR1 as DFQATT and CDR2 as SNEGSKA (reference sequence). The CDR3 bases are TGCAGTGCTAGAGCTGGAGCGGGAGGAGCCTGGGAGCAGTACTTC. Translated: CSARAGAGGAWEQYF.

The chain links TRBV5-1 to TRBJ1-4; D not resolved. Germline CDR1 is SGHRS and CDR2 is YFSETQ. The CDR3 runs 14 residues. V was pared by 0 bases and J by 5 bases, with 8 bases between. CDR3 loop: CASSLGYLNEKLFF. The CDR3 coding sequence is TGCGCCAGCAGCTTGGGTTATCTCAATGAAAAACTGTTTTTT.

This sequence joins TRBV28 and TRBJ1-2; TRBD1 might be the D (5 bases). This CDR3 has 14 residues. Per the germline V gene, CDR1 is MDHEN and CDR2 is SYDVKM. With 6 bases removed from V and 6 bases from J, the gap between germline ends came to 17 bases. The CDR3 reads CASRAGQVRDGYTF. The CDR3 DNA reads as TGTGCCAGCAGAGCGGGGCAGGTCCGGGATGGCTACACCTTC.

The chain links TRBV7-2 to TRBJ1-2, with D uncertain. CDR1 and CDR2 from the germline V gene are SGHTA and FQGNSA. The V end lost 0 bases, the J end lost 1 base, and 9 bases lay between the germline ends. The CDR3 runs to 15 residues. CDR3 coding DNA: TGTGCCAGCAGCTTAGCGACACAGATTAACTATGGCTACACCTTC. Its translation: CASSLATQINYGYTF.

This clonotype was seen repeatedly, ten times or more. This chain uses TRBV5-1 with TRBJ1-6; 10 bases match TRBD1. The CDR3 covers 14 residues. Germline V gene sequence: CDR1 SGHRS, CDR2 YFSETQ. J was trimmed by 10 bases and V by 2 bases; bases with no gene match: 3. The DNA of the CDR3 is TGCGCCAGCAGCTTAAGGGACAGGGGATCACCCCTCCACTTT. Protein: CASSLRDRGSPLHF.

The CDR3 region has the DNA TGCAGTGCTAGAGGACAGGGAAAAAGGCACGAGCAGTACTTC. Protein: CSARGQGKRHEQYF. The chain has TRBV20-1 and TRBJ2-4; 7 bases align to TRBD1. The end of the DNA is better explained by TRBJ2-7, so the J call may be wrong. The CDR3 spans 14 residues. The germline gives CDR1 DFQATT, CDR2 SNEGSKA (reference sequence).

The table lists this clonotype with a few counts. The V gene is TRBV10-3, the J gene TRBJ2-3; 9 bases align to TRBD2. From germline, CDR1 is ENHRY and CDR2 SYGVKD. J lost 4 bases, V lost 3 bases, and 2 bases had no gene match. This CDR3 spans 14 amino acids. The CDR3, as DNA: TGTGCCATCAGTGATAGCGGGAGTGCAGATACGCAGTATTTT. The encoded protein is CAISDSGSADTQYF.

The chain is built from TRBV6-2 or TRBV6-3 and TRBJ2-3, with 12 nucleotides matching TRBD1. The junction had 6 bases not matched to a gene; V was cut back by 6 bases and J by 5 bases. CDR1 and CDR2 (germline): MNHEY, SVGEGT. The CDR3 has 15 residues. CDR3 in DNA: TGTGCCAGCAGGAACGGGACAGGGGGCATAGATACGCAGTATTTT. Amino acid sequence: CASRNGTGGIDTQYF.

This clonotype was recorded a few times. V and J are TRBV18 and TRBJ2-3; 9 bases fit TRBD1. V was clipped by 0 bases and J by 4 bases; unmatched bases: 11. This CDR3 is built from 18 residues. CDR1 and CDR2 from the germline V gene are KGHSH and LQKENI. In DNA, the CDR3 is TGTGCCAGCTCACCACCGGTGGAAAACAGGGGGCGGCCAGATACGCAGTATTTT. The encoded protein is CASSPPVENRGRPDTQYF.

The rearrangement uses TRBV5-1 and TRBJ1-1, with D possibly TRBD1 on 5 matching bases. Trimming left V 2 bases short and J 1 base short, with 9 bases between. Germline-derived CDR1 and CDR2 are SGHRS and YFSETQ. The CDR3 length is 14 residues. The CDR3 spells CASSFQGQNTEAFF. DNA of the CDR3: TGCGCCAGCAGCTTTCAGGGTCAGAACACTGAAGCTTTCTTT.

This chain joins TRBV7-2 and TRBJ2-5; unclear D gene. Per germline, CDR1 SGHTA and CDR2 FQGNSA. The CDR3 totals 11 residues. Deletions cut 2 bases from V and 13 bases from J, with 11 bases between. The CDR3 sequence is CASSLIRDLYF. In nucleotides, the CDR3 is TGTGCCAGCAGCTTAATAAGGGATCTGTACTTC.

This chain joins TRBV20-1 and TRBJ2-1, with D tentatively TRBD2 (5 bases). The better agreement between TRBJ2-7 and the DNA end casts doubt on the J call. Per germline, CDR1 DFQATT and CDR2 SNEGSKA (reference sequence). The CDR3 has 12 amino acids. CDR3 sequence: CSASGQEDEQYF. The CDR3 region has the DNA TGCAGTGCTAGTGGTCAGGAGGACGAGCAGTACTTC.

There are a few counts of this clonotype. For the CDR3, the DNA is TGTGCCAGCAGTTTAGGGAGAAGCTCCTACAATGAGCAGTACTTC. Translating gives CASSLGRSSYNEQYF. This chain joins TRBV12-3 or TRBV12-4 and TRBJ2-1; the D is unclear. The J call may be wrong; the DNA end is better matched by TRBJ2-7. CDR3 length: 15 amino acids.

The gene calls are TRBV7-6 and TRBJ2-5; 8 bases agree with TRBD2. The DNA matches TRBJ2-7 better at its end, which makes the J call doubtful. Germline CDR1 is SGHVS and CDR2 is FNYEAQ. This CDR3 is built from 16 residues. For the CDR3, the DNA is TGTGCCAGCAGCTCAGAACCTAGCGGGTCCTCGGACGAGCAGTACTTC. Its translation: CASSSEPSGSSDEQYF.

This sequence joins TRBV12-3 or TRBV12-4 and TRBJ2-7, with TRBD2 matching 11 bases. This CDR3 is built from 15 residues. Trimming took 3 bases from V and 2 from J; bases not matched to a gene: 3. In DNA, the CDR3 is TGTGCCAGCAGTTTTGGGACTAGCGGAGCCTACGAGCAGTACTTC. Its protein product is CASSFGTSGAYEQYF.

The rearrangement links TRBV24-1 to TRBJ2-1, with D perhaps TRBD2 (6 bases). The CDR3 sequence is 16 residues long. The germline CDR1 and CDR2 sequences are KGHDR and SFDVKD. Trimming stripped 2 bases from V and 8 bases from J, with 18 bases between. CDR3 sequence (DNA): TGTGCCACCAGTGATTCCCTGTGGGGACTGAGGTATGAGCAGTTCTTC. This translates into CATSDSLWGLRYEQFF.

The chain carries TRBV29-1 and TRBJ1-2; 7 bases line up with TRBD1. The germline V gene has CDR1 SQVTM and CDR2 ANQGSEA. This CDR3 spans 11 amino acids. V shed 4 bases, J shed 7 bases, and the junction held 3 bases outside the gene matches. CDR3: CSVGYRGGYTF. As DNA, the CDR3 is TGCAGCGTTGGCTACAGGGGTGGCTACACCTTC.

This clonotype was seen a handful of times. The genes are TRBV6-5 and TRBJ2-1; 8 bases match TRBD2. This CDR3 spans 14 amino acids. Germline V gene lookup returns CDR1 MNHEY and CDR2 SVGAGI. The trim removed 4 bases at V and 6 bases at J, leaving 5 bases unmatched. CDR3: CASSSGTSVNEQFF. CDR3 DNA sequence: TGTGCCAGCAGTTCCGGGACTAGTGTCAATGAGCAGTTCTTC.

This clonotype was counted a few times. J is TRBJ1-2 and V is TRBV6-2 or TRBV6-3, with D perhaps matching TRBD1 (5 bases). The CDR3 extends over 14 amino acids. The ends were cut back, 5 bases at V and 2 bases at J, with 12 bases in the middle. Germline loops: CDR1 MNHEY, CDR2 SVGEGT. CDR3 region: CASSGAGSNYGYTF. DNA of the CDR3: TGTGCCAGCAGTGGGGCCGGCAGCAACTATGGCTACACCTTC.

This clonotype showed up just a few times. V usage is TRBV21-1 and J usage is TRBJ2-3; TRBD1, the table's D call, lacks a check against the DNA. TRBV21-1 is tagged as a pseudogene. This CDR3 has 18 amino acids. CDR3 amino acids: CASSNLEPRDRSSDTQYF. The CDR3, as DNA: TGTGCCAGCAGCAACCTGGAGCCACGGGACAGATCATCAGATACGCAGTATTTT.

The CDR3 nucleotides are TGTGCCAGCAGTGAAAGGGGTGGAGGGTCAGCGGAGCAAGAGACCCAGTACTTC. Protein product: CASSERGGGSAEQETQYF. The chain is built from TRBV25-1 and TRBJ2-5, with D tentatively TRBD2 (6 bases). This CDR3 spans 18 amino acids. The V gene's germline CDR1 is MGHDK and CDR2 SYGVNS. Deletions cut 2 bases from V and 2 bases from J, with 21 bases between.

The chain joins TRBV2 to TRBJ2-5; D is perhaps TRBD1 or TRBD2 (6 bases each). Trimming left V 5 bases short and J 5 bases short, with 15 bases between. This CDR3 has 14 residues. Germline assignment: CDR1 SNHLY and CDR2 FYNNEI. CDR3 nucleotides: TGTGCCAGCAGTAGATGGGGGGCCGGGGAGACCCAGTACTTC. It is translated as CASSRWGAGETQYF.

This clonotype was seen only a few times. The CDR3 DNA reads as TGTGCCAGCAGCCAAGTAAATCGGGGGAGGTTCTCCTACAATGAGCAGTTCTTC. Protein sequence: CASSQVNRGRFSYNEQFF. V usage is TRBV4-2 and J usage is TRBJ2-1; possible D gene TRBD2, 6 bases. The CDR3 runs 18 residues. Trimming pared 1 base from V and 0 bases from J, leaving 16 bases between. The germline V gene has CDR1 LGHNA and CDR2 YNFKEQ.

CDR3 sequence reads: CASGKGGEPGANVLTF. The CDR3 nucleotides read TGTGCCAGCGGTAAGGGGGGCGAGCCTGGGGCCAACGTCCTGACTTTC. This chain joins TRBV4-2 and TRBJ2-6; D is possibly TRBD1 or TRBD2 (6 bases each). V lost 8 bases and J 2 bases, leaving 16 bases between the germline ends. CDR3 size: 16 residues. The germline gives CDR1 LGHNA, CDR2 YNFKEQ.

The rearrangement joins TRBV29-1 to TRBJ2-1; weak D call: TRBD2 (5 bases). The CDR3 totals 13 residues. Looked up from germline, CDR1 is SQVTM and CDR2 is ANQGSEA. V was trimmed by 8 bases and J by 9 bases, leaving 20 bases between them. The CDR3 protein is CSSRVLSEGEQFF. The CDR3 DNA reads TGCAGCTCAAGGGTCTTATCCGAGGGTGAGCAGTTCTTC.

J is TRBJ2-7 and V is TRBV29-1; 13 bases agree with TRBD2. Per germline, CDR1 SQVTM and CDR2 ANQGSEA. This CDR3 comprises 15 residues. Germline trimming cut 7 bases from V and 2 bases from J; bases unmatched to any gene: 8. The CDR3 DNA sequence: TGCAGCGGTAGGGGGACTAGCGGGACGCCCTACGAGCAGTACTTC. This gives the protein CSGRGTSGTPYEQYF.

The rearrangement links TRBV7-7 to TRBJ2-5; TRBD1 matches at 8 bases. Germline CDR1 and CDR2: SSHAT and FNYEAQ (reference sequence). This CDR3 has 15 residues. Trimming took 5 bases from V and 4 from J; bases not matched to a gene: 9. CDR3 sequence reads: CASSHNQGAGETQYF. The CDR3 DNA reads as TGTGCCAGCAGCCATAATCAGGGGGCCGGAGAGACCCAGTACTTC.

For the CDR3, the DNA is TGTGCCAGCAGCCACGGAGGGGGTAGCAATCAGCCCCAGCATTTT. It codes for CASSHGGGSNQPQHF. The gene calls are TRBV7-2 and TRBJ1-5, with D possibly being TRBD1 (6 bases). Germline CDR1 is SGHTA and CDR2 is FQGNSA. The V end lost 5 bases, the J end lost 0 bases, and 11 bases lay between the germline ends. The CDR3 spans 15 residues. The full variable domain, rest sourced from reference TRBV7-2 and TRBJ1-5, is GAGVSQSPSNKVTEKGKDVELRCDPISGHTALYWYRQSLGQGLEFLIYFQGNSAPDKSGLPSDRFSAERTGGSVSTLTIQRTQQEDSAVYLCASSHGGGSNQPQHFGDGTRLSIL.

The gene calls are TRBV7-9 and TRBJ1-4, with 10 bases lining up with TRBD1. V gave up 5 bases and J gave up 8 bases; unmatched junction bases: 5. CDR3 length equals 14 residues. Germline V gene sequence: CDR1 SEHNR, CDR2 FQNEAQ (reference sequence). The CDR3 here is CASSVRTGGEKLFF. For the CDR3, the DNA is TGTGCCAGCAGCGTCCGGACAGGGGGGGAAAAACTGTTTTTT.